These 23 T cell receptor beta chains were all obtained from the same sample, sequenced in a study of blood T cells in healthy people across ages. With a J-beta primer mix and a sample-barcoded 5' primer, a second PCR ran about 6 to 11 cycles. TCRdb analysed the 5' RACE reads with MiXCR anew, one entry per CDR3 protein. The sample carries about 800,000 distinct CDR3 sequences, about half recorded once. The material sequenced was blood. Source of these receptors: a man aged 80 or over in good health.

This clonotype was picked up a small number of times. The rearrangement uses TRBV3-1 and TRBJ2-1, with a weak D call TRBD2 (6 bases). The CDR3 loop spans 13 amino acids. Trimming pared 1 base from V and 10 bases from J, leaving 11 bases between. The germline V gene has CDR1 LGHDT and CDR2 YNNKEL (reference sequence). The CDR3 DNA reads as TGTGCCAGCAGCCAAGGTCTCCTAGCGGAGCAGTTCTTC. Protein product: CASSQGLLAEQFF.

With respect to this clonotype: One end of the junction fails to match germline, which may point to a read error. The genes are TRBV7-2 and TRBJ2-3; TRBD2 matches at 8 bases. Germline values: CDR1 SGHTA, CDR2 FQGNSA. The CDR3 is 14 residues long. The CDR3 region is CAGSERGNTDTQYF. DNA for the CDR3: TGTGCCGGCAGCGAGCGGGGGAACACAGATACGCAGTATTTT.

This clonotype has a handful of counts. This rearrangement joins TRBV5-1 to TRBJ2-7, with unresolved D. V was cut by 3 bases and J by 0 bases, with 7 bases left in between. This CDR3 has 13 amino acids. From germline, CDR1 is SGHRS and CDR2 YFSETQ. The CDR3 DNA reads TGCGCCAGCAGCTCCCTCCGCTCCTACGAGCAGTACTTC. Its protein product is CASSSLRSYEQYF.

This clonotype was counted a few times. The gene calls are TRBV7-2 and TRBJ2-5, with D possibly matching TRBD1 (6 bases). Trimming removed 3 bases at V and 4 bases at J, with 12 bases between. Germline V gives CDR1 SGHTA, CDR2 FQGNSA. This CDR3 has 14 amino acids. The CDR3: CASSFDRRSETQYF. The DNA of the CDR3 is TGTGCCAGCAGCTTCGACAGGAGGTCAGAGACCCAGTACTTC.

As concerns this clonotype: The junction departs from the called germline gene at one end, perhaps through a read error. V usage is TRBV12-3 or TRBV12-4 and J usage is TRBJ2-3, with 8 nucleotides matching TRBD2. The CDR3 runs to 17 residues. The CDR3 nucleotides read TGTGCCAGCACTAGGCGCGGGAGGTCTTCCGGGGGAGATGCGCAGTATTTT. Amino acids: CASTRRGRSSGGDAQYF.

The genes are TRBV15 and TRBJ2-7, with 7 bases matching TRBD1. The V gene end was trimmed by 0 bases and the J gene end by 7 bases; junction bases not matched to a gene: 6. CDR1 is LNHNV, CDR2 YYDKDF, per germline (reference sequence). CDR3 length: 14 amino acids. CDR3 amino acids: CATSRDRGHNEQYF. The CDR3 DNA follows: TGTGCCACCAGCAGAGATAGGGGGCACAATGAGCAGTACTTC.

This clonotype was seen only a few times. The V call is TRBV7-2, the J call TRBJ2-3; a possible D gene is TRBD1 (7 bases). CDR3 length equals 15 residues. Trimming removed 3 bases at V and 2 bases at J, with 12 bases between. CDR1 is SGHTA, CDR2 FQGNSA, per germline. In nucleotides, the CDR3 is TGTGCCAGCAGCTTCCAGGGGGGATTCACAGATACGCAGTATTTT. Translating gives CASSFQGGFTDTQYF.

V gene TRBV7-9 combines with J gene TRBJ2-1, with TRBD1 as a possible D gene (6 bases). Germline V gene lookup returns CDR1 SEHNR and CDR2 FQNEAQ (reference sequence). Deletions cut 9 bases from V and 7 bases from J, with 10 bases between. This CDR3 region has 11 residues. CDR3 nucleotides: TGTGCCAGTAGAACAGGGAATGAGCAGTTCTTC. It translates to CASRTGNEQFF.

This clonotype was seen once. The chain recombines TRBV20-1 with TRBJ2-5; 9 nucleotides align to TRBD2. Germline values: CDR1 DFQATT, CDR2 SNEGSKA (reference sequence). Trimming took 1 base from V and 0 from J; bases not matched to a gene: 3. This CDR3 is built from 15 residues. CDR3 DNA sequence: TGCAGTGCTAGAGCTAGCGGGGAGTACCAAGAGACCCAGTACTTC. Amino acids: CSARASGEYQETQYF.

This clonotype has just a few counts. The rearrangement joins TRBV15 to TRBJ2-1; D remains ambiguous. V was cut by 0 bases and J by 0 bases, with 9 bases left in between. This CDR3 region has 16 residues. Germline V lookup: CDR1 LNHNV, CDR2 YYDKDF (reference sequence). The CDR3 region has the DNA TGTGCCACCAGCAGAGATCGGCTTAGCTCCTACAATGAGCAGTTCTTC. The encoded protein is CATSRDRLSSYNEQFF. Full variable domain (rest looked up from reference TRBV15 and TRBJ2-1): DAMVIQNPRYQVTQFGKPVTLSCSQTLNHNVMYWYQQKSSQAPKLLFHYYDKDFNNEADTPDNFQSRRPNTSFCFLDIRSPGLGDTAMYLCATSRDRLSSYNEQFFGPGTRLTVL.

The chain employs TRBV6-6 and TRBJ2-4; TRBD2 might be the D (5 bases). The J call could be wrong; TRBJ2-7 is a better fit for the DNA end. The CDR3 is made up of 13 amino acids. CDR1 MNHNY and CDR2 SVGAGI come from the germline V gene (reference sequence). CDR3 DNA sequence: TGTGCCAGCAGTCCGGGGAGCGGTGACGAGCAGTACTTC. Its protein product is CASSPGSGDEQYF.

V usage is TRBV6-5 and J usage is TRBJ1-1, with D possibly TRBD1 on 5 matching bases. V was pared by 0 bases and J by 1 base, with 12 bases between. The CDR3 is made up of 16 amino acids. The germline V gene has CDR1 MNHEY and CDR2 SVGAGI. The CDR3 is CASSYSQTEPNTEAFF. For the CDR3, the DNA is TGTGCCAGCAGTTACTCCCAGACAGAACCGAACACTGAAGCTTTCTTT.

The genes are TRBV7-2 and TRBJ2-7, with 7 positions matching TRBD2. The V and J ends lost 8 bases and 6 bases, in that order; junction bases with no gene match: 13. There are 14 residues in the CDR3. Germline V gives CDR1 SGHTA, CDR2 FQGNSA. CDR3 DNA: TGTGCCAGCGCCAGAGGCGGGAGTCTAGCCGAGCAGTACTTC. Its protein product is CASARGGSLAEQYF.

The table lists this clonotype with a few counts. The chain employs TRBV24-1 and TRBJ2-1; 10 bases line up with TRBD2. This CDR3 spans 16 amino acids. CDR1 is KGHDR and CDR2 is SFDVKD in the germline V gene. Trimming removed 5 bases from V and 4 bases from J; junction bases left unmatched: 7. This CDR3 reads CATSVKAGGPYNEQFF. In nucleotides, the CDR3 is TGTGCCACCAGTGTTAAAGCGGGAGGGCCTTACAATGAGCAGTTCTTC.

The chain is built from TRBV20-1 and TRBJ2-7; the D is unclear. The CDR3 length is 11 residues. V shed 6 bases and J shed 3 bases, with 9 bases lying between them. CDR1 and CDR2 from the germline V gene are DFQATT and SNEGSKA (reference sequence). The CDR3 loop is CSAARGYEQYF. The DNA for the CDR3 is TGCAGTGCGGCACGCGGCTACGAGCAGTACTTC.

In its sample, this clonotype was seen a few times. The chain has TRBV7-3 and TRBJ2-6; tentative D call: TRBD1 (5 bases). Germline CDR1 and CDR2: SGHTA and FQGTGA. This CDR3 has 15 residues. V was pared by 2 bases and J by 4 bases, with 9 bases between. CDR3 protein: CASSLAGPGANVLTF. The CDR3 region has the DNA TGTGCCAGCAGCTTAGCAGGGCCAGGGGCCAACGTCCTGACTTTC.

On this clonotype itself: With a much larger clone just one base away, this may be a read error. The rearrangement uses TRBV29-1 and TRBJ2-1; D possibly matches TRBD1 or TRBD2 (5 bases each). V gave up 6 bases and J gave up 5 bases, with 20 bases separating them. CDR3 length: 15 amino acids. Germline assignment: CDR1 SQVTM and CDR2 ANQGSEA. As DNA, the CDR3 is TGCAGCGTAATAGGACTTGGGGCCTTTGACAATGAGCAGTTCTTC. This encodes CSVIGLGAFDNEQFF.

The chain's CDR3 is CASAITSFYEQYF. Written as DNA, the CDR3 is TGCGCCAGCGCTATAACGAGTTTCTACGAGCAGTACTTC. The genes are TRBV5-1 and TRBJ2-7; D gene unclear. The CDR3 covers 13 residues. Germline CDR1 is SGHRS and CDR2 is YFSETQ. Trimming removed 7 bases from V and 3 bases from J, with 14 bases in between.

The chain joins TRBV7-3 to TRBJ2-1; 10 nucleotides agree with TRBD2. Germline CDR1 reads SGHTA; CDR2 reads FQGTGA. The CDR3 consists of 17 residues. The trim removed 2 bases at V and 2 bases at J, leaving 6 bases unmatched. The CDR3 here is CASSLGGLAETYNEQFF. The CDR3, as DNA: TGTGCCAGCAGCTTAGGTGGACTAGCGGAAACCTACAATGAGCAGTTCTTC.

The chain couples TRBV14 to TRBJ2-3, with TRBD2 as a possible D gene (5 bases). There are 17 residues in the CDR3. The germline V gene has CDR1 SGHDN and CDR2 FVKESK. The V end lost 0 bases, the J end lost 3 bases, and 16 bases lay between the germline ends. The CDR3 spells CASSQDQGPGGTDTQYF. The CDR3 nucleotides are TGTGCCAGCAGCCAAGATCAAGGCCCCGGAGGAACAGATACGCAGTATTTT.

J is TRBJ2-2 and V is TRBV7-3; D is tentatively TRBD1 or TRBD2 (5 bases each). There are 13 residues in the CDR3. Trimming took off 7 bases at V and 7 bases at J, with 13 bases between the two ends. Germline V gene lookup returns CDR1 SGHTA and CDR2 FQGTGA. CDR3 amino acids: CASNKPGGGELFF. The CDR3 DNA is TGTGCCAGCAACAAACCTGGGGGCGGGGAGCTGTTTTTT.

This clonotype was seen more than once but under ten times. V usage is TRBV5-6 and J usage is TRBJ1-1; D unclear. The length of the CDR3 is 13 residues. Germline assignment: CDR1 SGHDT and CDR2 YYEEEE. Trimming shortened V by 3 bases and J by 7 bases, and 13 bases separated the two germline ends. The CDR3 DNA is TGTGCCAGCAGCTCCGGCTCTTTCAATGAAGCTTTCTTT. Protein: CASSSGSFNEAFF.

The chain employs TRBV12-3 or TRBV12-4 and TRBJ1-5; no definite D call. V lost 5 bases to trimming and J lost 6 bases, with 17 bases between them. The CDR3 is 15 amino acids. CDR3 DNA: TGTGCCAGCAGTCCGACCTTGGGCAGGTTTCAGCCCCAGCATTTT. Encoded protein: CASSPTLGRFQPQHF.